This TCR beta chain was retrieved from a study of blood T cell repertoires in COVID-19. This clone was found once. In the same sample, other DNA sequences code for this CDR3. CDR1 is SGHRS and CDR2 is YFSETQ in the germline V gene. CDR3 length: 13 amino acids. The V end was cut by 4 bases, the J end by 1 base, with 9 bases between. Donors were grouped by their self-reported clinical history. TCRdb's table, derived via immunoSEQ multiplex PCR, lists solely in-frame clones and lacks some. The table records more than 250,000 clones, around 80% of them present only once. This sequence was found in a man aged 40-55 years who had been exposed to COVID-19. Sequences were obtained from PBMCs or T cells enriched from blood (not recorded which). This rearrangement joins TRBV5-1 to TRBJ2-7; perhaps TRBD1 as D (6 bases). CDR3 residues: CASSPTGSYEQYF. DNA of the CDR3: TGCGCCAGCAGCCCGACAGGTTCCTACGAGCAGTACTTC. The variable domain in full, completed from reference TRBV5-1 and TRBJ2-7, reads KAGVTQTPRYLIKTRGQQVTLSCSPISGHRSVSWYQQTPGQGLQFLFEYFSETQRNKGNFPGRFSGRQFSNSRSEMNVSTLELGDSALYLCASSPTGSYEQYFGPGTRLTVT.